This entry lists 10 T cell receptor beta chains sequenced from one sample in a study of patients and donors after allogeneic stem cell transplantation. TCRdb used MiXCR to reprocess the RT-PCR reads, holding one entry per CDR3 protein. The repertoire has 920,000 or so distinct CDR3 sequences, about 20% of them found once; the top ten carry 5.5% to 6.5%. The sequencing input was blood, either unsorted or a sorted T cell fraction (not recorded which). The receptor set was obtained from a human donor who was either an allogeneic HSCT recipient or a stem cell or donor lymphocyte infusion donor (not recorded which). It is not recorded whose cells these are; they may come from a transplant donor.

Note on this clonotype: Being one base from a much bigger clone, this may be a read error. The chain combines TRBV7-2 with TRBJ2-7, with D possibly being TRBD1 or TRBD2 (5 bases each). V lost 3 bases to trimming and J lost 3 bases, with 9 bases between them. The CDR3 covers 13 residues. Germline V CDR1 and CDR2: SGHTA, FQGNSA. In nucleotides, the CDR3 is TGTGCCAGCAGCTTCAGGGACGGCTACGAGCAGTACTTC. Its translation: CASSFRDGYEQYF.

This clonotype came up a few times. V is TRBV20-1 and J is TRBJ2-5; 9 nucleotides align to TRBD1. Germline V gene data show CDR1 as DFQATT and CDR2 as SNEGSKA (reference sequence). The CDR3 consists of 12 residues. With 6 bases clipped from V and 6 bases from J, the junction kept 5 bases outside the gene matches. CDR3 amino acids: CSALQGAKTQYF. In DNA, the CDR3 is TGCAGTGCCTTACAGGGGGCAAAGACCCAGTACTTC.

This clonotype was seen a handful of times. The chain couples TRBV6-1 to TRBJ2-2, with D perhaps assigned TRBD1 or TRBD2 (7 bases each). Germline CDR1 and CDR2: MNHNS and SASEGT. The length of the CDR3 is 16 residues. V shed 6 bases and J shed 1 base, with 15 bases lying between them. This CDR3 is CASSFLRGGNTGELFF. The CDR3, as DNA: TGTGCCAGCAGCTTTCTCAGGGGGGGGAACACCGGGGAGCTGTTTTTT.

This clonotype has a handful of counts. V is TRBV20-1 and J is TRBJ2-1; D is uncertain. V was pared by 8 bases and J by 4 bases, with 9 bases between. The V gene's germline CDR1 is DFQATT and CDR2 SNEGSKA (reference sequence). This CDR3 comprises 11 residues. The CDR3 DNA reads as TGCAGTTGTTGGAATTACAATGAGCAGTTCTTC. It is translated as CSCWNYNEQFF.

This clonotype has only a few counts. This chain connects TRBV3-1 to TRBJ1-4; a weak D match, TRBD1 (5 bases). The CDR3 has 14 residues. V lost 4 bases, J lost 4 bases, and 10 bases lay in between. Germline V gene data show CDR1 as LGHDT and CDR2 as YNNKEL (reference sequence). For the CDR3, the DNA is TGTGCCAGCAGCCCGGACAACCGTAATGAAAAACTGTTTTTT. Encoded protein: CASSPDNRNEKLFF.

This CDR3 reads CASSVRGLNTDTQYF. In DNA form, the CDR3 reads TGCGCCAGCAGCGTTCGTGGGCTTAACACAGATACGCAGTATTTT. The chain joins TRBV5-1 to TRBJ2-3, with no clear D. Germline lookup yields CDR1 SGHRS and CDR2 YFSETQ. With 4 bases removed from V and 2 bases from J, the gap between germline ends came to 14 bases. The CDR3 contains 15 residues.

The chain has TRBV10-3 and TRBJ1-1; possibly TRBD1 for D (5 bases). Germline V gene lookup returns CDR1 ENHRY and CDR2 SYGVKD. The V end was cut by 1 base, the J end by 4 bases, with 10 bases between. CDR3 length equals 14 residues. The CDR3 DNA reads TGTGCCATCAGTGAGTTCGTGGGGGGCACTGAAGCTTTCTTT. Its protein is CAISEFVGGTEAFF.

The sample holds a few counts of this clonotype. V is TRBV4-1 and J is TRBJ2-7, with unresolved D. The germline V and J ends were trimmed by 0 bases and 0 bases, with 9 bases remaining between them. CDR3 length equals 15 residues. Per germline, CDR1 MGHRA and CDR2 YSYEKL. The CDR3 here is CASSQDRLSSYEQYF. CDR3 nucleotide sequence: TGCGCCAGCAGCCAAGACAGGCTCAGCTCCTACGAGCAGTACTTC.

Only a few counts were recorded for this clonotype. The rearrangement links TRBV27 to TRBJ1-1, with 7 bases fitting TRBD1. After removal of 4 bases from V and 4 bases from J, the junction contained 9 bases not matched to a gene. The CDR3 length is 15 residues. Germline values: CDR1 MNHEY, CDR2 SMNVEV (reference sequence). DNA of the CDR3: TGTGCCAGCAGTTCGTGGACAGGCTCGGTCACTGAAGCTTTCTTT. The encoded protein is CASSSWTGSVTEAFF.

The gene calls are TRBV29-1 and TRBJ1-1; D uncertain. The length of the CDR3 is 10 residues. V lost 5 bases and J lost 3, with 4 bases in between. Germline V lookup: CDR1 SQVTM, CDR2 ANQGSEA. This chain's CDR3 is CSVQHTEAFF. The CDR3 DNA reads TGCAGCGTTCAACACACTGAAGCTTTCTTT.